This is a list of T cell receptor beta chains from one sample in a study of blood T cell repertoires in COVID-19. The repertoire was sequenced with immunoSEQ multiplex PCR; TCRdb's copy has only in-frame clones and lacks some. Of some 310,000 clones listed, roughly 86% are singletons. Sequencing input: PBMCs or T cells enriched from blood (not recorded which). These receptors all stem from a woman in her 30s who had recovered from COVID-19. Each CDR3 is given with its conserved first and last residue. The D gene is left open where the match is weak. Size is omitted from some rows. Given values are once, few, many or a class for expanded clones.

.,TRBJ1-1,TRBV30,.,CAWSPRDSEAFF,TGTGCCTGGAGTCCTCGAGACAGTGAAGCTTTCTTT
.,TRBJ2-3,TRBV7-9,TRBD2,CASSPRAGEGGSTDTQYF,TGTGCCAGCAGCCCCCGAGCGGGAGAGGGGGGTAGCACAGATACGCAGTATTTT
.,TRBJ1-2,TRBV27,.,CASSSLSSAQSGYGYTF,TGTGCCAGCAGTTCCCTTTCCTCAGCCCAGAGCGGCTATGGCTACACCTTC
.,TRBJ2-1,TRBV6-5,.,CASRLTGVAYNEQFF,TGTGCCAGCAGGTTGACGGGAGTTGCCTACAATGAGCAGTTCTTC
.,TRBJ2-2,TRBV18,.,CASSPPRDSMAGELFF,TGTGCCAGCTCACCACCGAGGGATAGCATGGCCGGGGAGCTGTTTTTT
.,TRBJ1-2,TRBV27,.,CASRSGGTTNYGYTF,TGTGCCAGCAGGTCGGGCGGGACTACTAACTATGGCTACACCTTC
.,TRBJ2-7,TRBV11-2,TRBD2,CASSFSGISYEQYF,TGTGCCAGCAGCTTTAGCGGGATCTCCTACGAGCAGTACTTC
.,TRBJ2-7,TRBV27,.,CASSSFYEQYF,TGTGCCAGCAGTTCCTTCTACGAGCAGTACTTC
.,TRBJ1-1,TRBV6-5,.,CASFSRTTEAFF,TGTGCCAGCTTTAGTCGAACGACTGAAGCTTTCTTT
.,TRBJ1-2,TRBV2,.,CASSERPGLGYTF,TGTGCCAGCAGTGAAAGGCCGGGACTGGGCTACACCTTC
.,TRBJ1-2,TRBV7-5,.,CARSASGGQGGGYTF,TGTGCCAGAAGCGCTAGCGGGGGACAGGGTGGTGGCTACACCTTC
.,TRBJ2-7,TRBV6-2/TRBV6-3,.,CASSGRGYEQYF,TGTGCCAGCAGTGGTAGGGGCTACGAGCAGTACTTC
.,TRBJ1-2,TRBV6-5,.,CASSYSRRANYGYTF,TGTGCCAGCAGTTACTCCCGGAGGGCTAACTATGGCTACACCTTC
.,TRBJ2-5,TRBV19,.,CASSSSGGQETQYF,TGTGCCAGTAGTAGCTCCGGGGGGCAGGAGACCCAGTACTTC
.,TRBJ2-3,TRBV28,TRBD2,CASSPPSGLTDTQYF,TGTGCCAGCAGTCCTCCTAGCGGACTCACAGATACGCAGTATTTT
.,TRBJ2-7,TRBV28,TRBD2,CASSLPRVMKTSGSPHEQYF,TGTGCCAGCAGCCTACCCCGGGTCATGAAGACTAGCGGGAGTCCCCACGAGCAGTACTTC
once,TRBJ2-7,TRBV4-1,TRBD1,CASSLQGEVYEQYF,TGCGCCAGCAGCCTACAGGGGGAGGTCTACGAGCAGTACTTC
few,TRBJ1-2,TRBV28,TRBD1,CASSPRTGGYTF,TGTGCCAGCAGTCCCAGGACAGGGGGCTACACCTTC
few,TRBJ2-7,TRBV9,.,CASSVGFTYEQYF,TGTGCCAGCAGCGTAGGTTTTACCTACGAGCAGTACTTC
once,TRBJ1-5,TRBV5-5,.,CASTRSGNNQPQHF,TGTGCCAGCACCCGATCAGGGAACAATCAGCCCCAGCATTTT
once,TRBJ1-5,TRBV27,TRBD1,CASSPRTGGGSQPQHF,TGTGCCAGCAGCCCGCGGACAGGGGGCGGCAGCCAGCCCCAGCATTTT
once,TRBJ2-1,TRBV14,TRBD2,CASSQVLAGSYNEQFF,TGTGCCAGCAGCCAGGTACTAGCGGGTAGCTACAATGAGCAGTTCTTC
.,TRBJ2-1,TRBV7-2,.,CASSLKLGGGSDEQFF,TGTGCCAGCAGCTTAAAGCTGGGAGGGGGATCGGATGAGCAGTTCTTC
.,TRBJ1-4,TRBV18,.,CASSQELTNEKLFF,TGTGCCAGCTCACAGGAGTTAACTAATGAAAAACTGTTTTTT
.,TRBJ2-4,TRBV6-5,.,CASAQSGSKNIQYF,TGTGCCAGCGCCCAAAGCGGGTCTAAAAACATTCAGTACTTC
.,TRBJ2-2,TRBV5-1,TRBD2,CASSQGTTMNTGELFF,TGCGCCAGCAGCCAAGGGACTACTATGAACACCGGGGAGCTGTTTTTT
.,TRBJ2-1,TRBV29-1,.,CSVEGQQVHEQFF,TGCAGCGTTGAGGGCCAACAGGTACATGAGCAGTTCTTC
.,TRBJ1-5,TRBV11-2,.,CASSWGGGNQPQHF,TGTGCCAGCAGCTGGGGGGGAGGCAATCAGCCCCAGCATTTT
.,TRBJ2-3,TRBV27,.,CASSSGTLGPDTQYF,TGTGCCAGCAGTTCGGGAACCCTCGGCCCAGATACGCAGTATTTT
.,TRBJ2-5,TRBV4-1,TRBD2,CASSGILAGVIFQETQYF,TGCGCCAGCAGCGGGATTCTAGCGGGAGTAATCTTCCAAGAGACCCAGTACTTC
.,TRBJ1-5,TRBV6-2/TRBV6-3,.,CASSYSFGDSGNQPQHF,TGTGCCAGCAGTTACTCTTTCGGGGATTCCGGCAATCAGCCCCAGCATTTT
.,TRBJ2-7,TRBV7-2,.,CASSLDGAGPVYEQYF,TGTGCCAGCAGTTTAGACGGGGCGGGACCCGTCTACGAGCAGTACTTC
.,TRBJ2-7,TRBV2,TRBD2,CAIAISGHGTSGSYEQYF,TGTGCCATCGCGATATCAGGACACGGGACTAGCGGCTCCTACGAGCAGTACTTC
.,TRBJ1-5,TRBV5-5,.,CASSFGLTGEVSNQPQHF,TGTGCCAGCAGCTTCGGGCTGACAGGCGAAGTAAGCAATCAGCCCCAGCATTTT
.,TRBJ2-7,TRBV7-6,.,CASSLLADEQYF,TGTGCCAGCAGCTTATTGGCGGACGAGCAGTACTTC
.,TRBJ2-1,TRBV19,TRBD2,CASSIVSGGLKEQFF,TGTGCCAGTAGTATAGTGAGCGGGGGCCTGAAGGAGCAGTTCTTC
.,TRBJ1-5,TRBV12-5,.,CASGLGLNRFSNQPQHF,TGTGCTAGTGGTTTGGGACTTAATCGGTTTAGCAATCAGCCCCAGCATTTT
.,TRBJ1-1,TRBV9,.,CASSATGRNTEAFF,TGTGCCAGCAGTGCCACAGGGAGGAACACTGAAGCTTTCTTT
.,TRBJ2-3,TRBV9,.,CASSLRQAVADTQYF,TGTGCCAGCAGCCTACGACAGGCAGTGGCAGATACGCAGTATTTT
.,TRBJ2-3,TRBV11-3,.,CANSSDSYSTDTQYF,TGTGCCAACAGTTCGGACAGCTATAGCACAGATACGCAGTATTTT
.,TRBJ1-2,TRBV3-1/TRBV3-2,.,CASRGEALLGTYGYTF,TGTGCCAGCAGAGGAGAGGCCCTACTAGGAACCTATGGCTACACCTTC
.,TRBJ2-3,TRBV19,.,CASSIVPGAARGTQYF,TGTGCCAGTAGTATAGTTCCAGGGGCCGCAAGAGGTACGCAGTATTTT
.,TRBJ2-6,TRBV29-1,.,CSVEVTQLAGANVLTF,TGCAGCGTTGAGGTCACCCAACTGGCTGGGGCCAACGTCCTGACTTTC
.,TRBJ1-2,TRBV28,.,CASSFQDYGYTF,TGTGCCAGCAGTTTCCAGGACTATGGCTACACCTTC
.,TRBJ2-7,TRBV5-1,TRBD1,CASSPTGRYEQYF,TGCGCCAGCAGCCCGACAGGGCGATACGAGCAGTACTTC
.,TRBJ2-1,TRBV18,TRBD2,CASSQGLAGIPLYNEQFF,TGTGCCAGCTCACAAGGACTAGCGGGAATCCCCCTTTACAATGAGCAGTTCTTC
.,TRBJ1-3,TRBV5-1,.,CASAGADSGNTIYF,TGCGCCAGCGCGGGGGCAGACTCTGGAAACACCATATATTTT
.,TRBJ1-3,TRBV7-6,.,CASSRRQGNTGNTIYF,TGTGCCAGCAGCCGACGCCAGGGGAACACTGGAAACACCATATATTTT
.,TRBJ1-1,TRBV10-1,TRBD1,CASRPGTGNTEAFF,TGCGCCAGCAGGCCCGGGACAGGTAACACTGAAGCTTTCTTT
.,TRBJ1-2,TRBV24-1,.,CATSDQINYGYTF,TGTGCCACCAGTGACCAAATCAACTATGGCTACACCTTC
.,TRBJ1-2,TRBV29-1,.,CSVSPRDSGYTF,TGCAGCGTAAGTCCCAGGGACTCTGGCTACACCTTC